The TCR beta chain described here comes from a study of blood T cell repertoires in COVID-19. Looking at the study overall: There were acute and convalescent COVID-19 samples, and they came from the United States, Italy and Spain. PBMCs, B-cell-depleted T cells, or T cells were the source of the cDNA or gDNA that made up the material.

This CDR3 comprises 15 residues. The ends lost 0 bases at V and 0 bases at J; junction bases unmatched: 2. In germline, CDR1 is GTSNPN, CDR2 SVGIG (reference sequence). Per the authors' pipeline: Amplifying reference gene primers gave estimates of nucleated cell counts. Profiling relied on immunoSEQ multiplex PCR, and the TCRdb table lists in-frame clones only, not all of them. For V, J and clone size, that table is used; D and trimming come from the DNA. The sample holds 63,000 or so clones; over 85% are singletons and the top ten take approximately 1.3%. This TCR was recovered from a man aged 55 to 70 with acute or convalescent COVID-19. Sequencing used peripheral blood. The chain links TRBV30 to TRBJ1-3, with 7 bases identical to TRBD1. CDR3 amino acids: CAWSVAGGSGNTIYF. CDR3 bases: TGTGCCTGGAGTGTAGCAGGGGGCTCTGGAAACACCATATATTTT.